This T cell receptor beta chain was retrieved from a study of T-cell memory formation after mild COVID-19. The wider study: TCR clustering was largely donor specific. Notes on the study in general: Whereas later expanders leaned CD4+, clones contracting day 15 to 85 showed a balanced CD4/CD8 makeup.

V lost 5 bases to trimming and J lost 4 bases, with 17 bases between them. This CDR3 is 15 amino acids long. Germline values: CDR1 MNHEY, CDR2 SMNVEV (reference sequence). With regard to this clonotype: What it binds is not known.

Constant-segment primers and 5'RACE yielded cDNA libraries for TCR alpha and TCR beta, each carrying sample barcodes and UMIs. A single record per CDR3 protein comes from TCRdb applying MiXCR to the 5' RACE reads. The sample includes about 210,000 distinct CDR3 sequences, 27% of them seen just once. The TCR sequence derives from an adult woman who had mild COVID-19 (a few samples of this study predate the infection). Cell type and time point are not known. Sequenced: PBMCs or a T cell subset sorted from them (not recorded which). The V call is TRBV27, the J call TRBJ2-5, with unresolved D. CDR3: CASSLGPPLLETQYF. The CDR3 bases are TGTGCCAGCAGTCTCGGGCCTCCTCTTTTAGAGACCCAGTACTTC.